This T cell receptor (beta chain) was documented in a study of T-cell reconstitution after alpha-beta-depleted transplantation in children. The authors prepared the TCRbeta library with unique molecular identifiers. TCRdb redid the calling of the PCR reads with MiXCR, one entry per CDR3 protein. The sample has hundreds of thousands of distinct CDR3 sequences; 15% to 20% are singletons. Germline assignment: CDR1 MNHEY and CDR2 SMNVEV (reference sequence). The CDR3 contains 14 residues. J lost 3 bases, V lost 3 bases, and 1 base had no gene match. The receptor comes from a human donor who donated a stem cell graft to a child with acute myeloid leukemia. Sample: PBMCs from the stem cell graft donor, taken from the stem cell graft. The gene calls are TRBV27 and TRBJ1-2, with 10 bases matching TRBD1. CDR3: CASSFGQGDYGYTF. CDR3 nucleotide sequence: TGTGCCAGCAGTTTCGGACAGGGGGACTATGGCTACACCTTC.